This T cell receptor beta chain originates from a study of T cells after yellow fever vaccination. The length of the CDR3 is 15 residues. V shed 5 bases, J shed 2 bases, and the junction held 6 bases outside the gene matches. Germline assignment: CDR1 SGHTA and CDR2 FQGNSA. Whole-study results and caveats: Repertoires sorted by FACS could include abundant clonotypes that are contaminants from the bulk population.

A few counts support this clonotype. Antigen specificity is unknown. Template-switching 5'RACE yielded the TCR cDNA; a universal primer site and UMIs were added in the process. In TCRdb, the 5' RACE reads were re-called with MiXCR into one record per CDR3 protein. Here the sample spans about 74,000 distinct CDR3 sequences, approximately 6.9% being singletons. Sequencing was performed on CD8+ T cells sorted from PBMCs, taken 4 to 5 days after the first yellow fever vaccination. The clonotype was recovered from a man aged 18 to 35 who received the YFV17D yellow fever vaccine. V is TRBV7-2 and J is TRBJ2-3, with TRBD2 matching 8 bases. The CDR3 nucleotides are TGTGCCAGCAGCACCCCTAGCGGGTACACAGATACGCAGTATTTT. This encodes CASSTPSGYTDTQYF.